This record concerns one TCR beta chain sequence. Its antigen is still unknown. The input lacks base qualities; no much larger clone sits a single base away. The CDR3 regions of human TCRbeta chains were analyzed by immunosequencing. As for the authors' bioinformatics: Repertoire TCRs were checked for matches against a reference library of SARS-CoV-2-specific TCRs that had been generated using the MIRA antigen-specificity platform. Breadth was defined as the fraction of unique TCRs that were SARS-CoV-2-associated. Depth was defined as the fraction of total T cells that were SARS-CoV-2-associated. Using the MIRA data, each spike-specific TCR was mapped to the spike region that the TCR reacts to and placed in a CD4 or CD8 class. Log10-transformed breadth and depth values were compared by one-way ANOVA with Sidak's multiple comparisons tests. Sourced from immuneACCESS, this table was stored by TCRdb with only in-frame sequences that have V and J called. A share of the clones is absent; for the studies checked, an unresolved V gene accounts for under half, and the remainder has no known explanation. V and J calls plus clone size are reproduced from that table; the DNA served to infer D and trimming. The sample profile shows 80,000 to 100,000 clones; around 88% of them were found once. Around 10% of the sample is held by the ten biggest clonotypes.

This entry belongs to a study of T cell responses to AZD1222 COVID-19 vaccine (dated by TCRdb to the early 2020s). Regarding the study in general: TCR sequencing was performed for 230 to 250 trial participants, of whom 200 to 220 were given two doses of AZD1222 and roughly 25 were given two doses of MenACWY control vaccine. Trial participants were enrolled by age into subgroups of 18-55, 56-69 and 70-plus years, and around 150, 29 and 61 TCR-sequenced participants, respectively, were included in these subgroups.

Taken from cysteine to phenylalanine, the CDR3 has 18 residues. The CDR3 DNA has 54 bases and is translated from base 1. The junction shows trimming of 0 bases on V and 0 bases on J, and the gene matches do not reach 8 bases of it. Looking up the germline V gene yields CDR1 SGHRS and CDR2 YFSETQ. Overall study results and their limits: After two AZD1222 doses, spike-specific TCR breadth and depth were significantly higher than at day 0 and than in MenACWY recipients. Vaccine-associated CD4 TCRs spanned the whole spike protein, with dominant responses in regions 160-218 and 743-854. Participants were mostly white British and included more females than males, and it was suggested by the authors that clonal diversity may have been underestimated. Epitopes outside the regions mutated in the B.1.351 and B.1.1.7 variants were reportedly recognized by nearly half of the unique spike-specific TCRs. No day 14 peak-response samples were available, so repertoires were characterized only after the peak T cell response. Conclusions about previously exposed vaccinees are limited, since just 5 or 6 AZD1222 recipients were seropositive for SARS-CoV-2 at baseline. The 56-69-year group was small, and its depth increase did not reach significance, likely because of low power.

The sample's time point label, decoded: about 28 days (+/-7) after the second vaccine dose. AZD1222 recipients whose second dose came at about 4 weeks and those whose second dose came at about 12 weeks were combined into one group, since spike-specific TCR depth and breadth did not differ between the two schedules. The vaccinee samples were drawn from two UK trials, COV001 and COV002, one of which was a single-blind randomized controlled phase 2/3 trial testing AZD1222 (ChAdOx1 nCoV-19) in healthy adults. Trial participant PBMC samples were collected at day 0 and day 28 after the second dose for TCRbeta chain sequencing.

This specimen consisted of peripheral blood, obtained 28 days after the second AZD1222 dose. The V and J segments used are TRBV5-1 and TRBJ2-3; TRBD2 lines up with 9 middle nucleotides. This receptor was obtained from an adult who received the AZD1222 COVID-19 vaccine. The DNA sequence is TGCGCCAGCAGCTTGGTTGTTCTAGCGGGGACTAGCACAGATACGCAGTATTTT. Its coded protein is CASSLVVLAGTSTDTQYF.